This T cell receptor beta chain is from a study of graft-versus-host responses after intestinal transplantation. Whole-study results and caveats: Analysis identified GvH clones in recipient marrow, with some appearing first in ileum or blood. Circulating GvH clones peaking coincided with falling HvG clones soon after transplant.

With respect to this clone: Its cognate antigen is unknown.

Trimming removed 4 bases from V and 3 bases from J; junction bases left unmatched: 2. The CDR3 has 14 amino acids. The germline gives CDR1 MGHRA, CDR2 YSYEKL. TCRdb keeps only in-frame clones here, not all; method: immunoSEQ multiplex PCR. The sample lists 65,000 to 90,000 clones, 91% occurring once. The sample consisted of unstimulated CD8+ T cells sorted from spleen or lymph node cells, taken before transplant. The chain couples TRBV4-1 to TRBJ2-7, with TRBD1 matching over 11 bases. The receptor was isolated from a human donor who was the organ donor for an intestinal transplant. The CDR3: CASSPGTGGYEQYF. The CDR3 region has the DNA TGCGCCAGCAGCCCCGGGACAGGGGGCTACGAGCAGTACTTC.